The rows below give T cell receptor beta chains drawn from one sample of a study of a mutant IDH1 vaccine in newly diagnosed glioma. Using immunoSEQ multiplex PCR, the repertoire was profiled, and TCRdb retains in-frame clones only, with some absent. The sample has roughly 30,000 clones, 81% seen once. Their target antigens are unknown. This sample comprised PBMCs, obtained from a glioma patient whose treatment included an IDH1 peptide vaccine. The source of these receptors is a man younger than 45 with glioma. Both conserved end residues are part of each CDR3. D genes are given only for firm matches. Clone size is shown for a subset of rows, as once, few, many or a class of expanded clone.

V	length	J	size	D	DNA	CDR3
TRBV27	11	TRBJ2-7	NA	TRBD2	TGTGCCAGCAGTTTAGGCGGGAGGGCGATCTTC	CASSLGGRAIF
TRBV11-2	14	TRBJ1-2	NA	NA	TGTGCCAGCAGTCCCCCGACGGGCCCATATGGCTACACCTTC	CASSPPTGPYGYTF
TRBV5-4	12	TRBJ2-2	NA	NA	TGTGCCAGCAGGCTGGGAGGAGGGGAGCTGTTTTTT	CASRLGGGELFF
TRBV5-1	15	TRBJ1-3	NA	TRBD1	TGCGCCAGCAGCTCTACAGGGGCATCTGGAAACACCATATATTTT	CASSSTGASGNTIYF
TRBV11-2	13	TRBJ2-1	NA	NA	TGTGCCAGCAGCTTAGGGCTCAACAATGAGCAGTTCTTC	CASSLGLNNEQFF
TRBV10-3	18	TRBJ2-3	NA	TRBD2	TGTGCCATCAGTTCACCAGCGGGAGGGCCGGGTCCCACAGATACGCAGTATTTT	CAISSPAGGPGPTDTQYF
TRBV25-1	15	TRBJ1-3	NA	TRBD1	TGTGCCAGCAGTGATCCTAGGGGGCCCGGAAACACCATATATTTT	CASSDPRGPGNTIYF
TRBV30	15	TRBJ1-1	NA	NA	TGTGCCTGGACTCATACCTTAACAGGGATCTCTGAAGCTTTCTTT	CAWTHTLTGISEAFF
TRBV7-9	16	TRBJ2-5	NA	TRBD1	TGTGCCAGCAGCCCAGGGGGCAGTGGGGCAGAAGAGACCCAGTACTTC	CASSPGGSGAEETQYF
TRBV4-1	13	TRBJ2-7	once	NA	TGCGCCAGCCGAACCGGGACAAAAGGGGAGCAGTACTTC	CASRTGTKGEQYF
TRBV4-1	16	TRBJ2-1	NA	NA	TGCGCCAGCAGCCATGGGCCGACAGGCATCTACAATGAGCAGTTCTTC	CASSHGPTGIYNEQFF